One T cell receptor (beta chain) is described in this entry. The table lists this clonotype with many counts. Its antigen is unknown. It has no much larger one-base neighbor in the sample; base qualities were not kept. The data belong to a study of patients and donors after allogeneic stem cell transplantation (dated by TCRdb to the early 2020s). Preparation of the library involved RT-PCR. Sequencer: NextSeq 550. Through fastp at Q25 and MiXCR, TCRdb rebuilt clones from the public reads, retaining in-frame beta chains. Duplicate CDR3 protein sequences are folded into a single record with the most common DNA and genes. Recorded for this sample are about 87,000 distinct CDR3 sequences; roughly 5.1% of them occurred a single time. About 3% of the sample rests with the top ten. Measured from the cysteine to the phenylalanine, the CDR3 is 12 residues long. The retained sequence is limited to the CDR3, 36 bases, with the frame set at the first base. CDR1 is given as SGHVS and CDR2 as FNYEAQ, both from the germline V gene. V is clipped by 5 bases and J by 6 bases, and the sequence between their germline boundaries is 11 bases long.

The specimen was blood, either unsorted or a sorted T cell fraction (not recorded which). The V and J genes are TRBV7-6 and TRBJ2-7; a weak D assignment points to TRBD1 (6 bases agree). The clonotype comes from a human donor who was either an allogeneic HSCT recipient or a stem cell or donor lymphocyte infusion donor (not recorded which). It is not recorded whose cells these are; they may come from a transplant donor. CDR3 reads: CASSLGQSEQYF. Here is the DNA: TGTGCCAGCAGCCTAGGACAGAGCGAGCAGTACTTC.